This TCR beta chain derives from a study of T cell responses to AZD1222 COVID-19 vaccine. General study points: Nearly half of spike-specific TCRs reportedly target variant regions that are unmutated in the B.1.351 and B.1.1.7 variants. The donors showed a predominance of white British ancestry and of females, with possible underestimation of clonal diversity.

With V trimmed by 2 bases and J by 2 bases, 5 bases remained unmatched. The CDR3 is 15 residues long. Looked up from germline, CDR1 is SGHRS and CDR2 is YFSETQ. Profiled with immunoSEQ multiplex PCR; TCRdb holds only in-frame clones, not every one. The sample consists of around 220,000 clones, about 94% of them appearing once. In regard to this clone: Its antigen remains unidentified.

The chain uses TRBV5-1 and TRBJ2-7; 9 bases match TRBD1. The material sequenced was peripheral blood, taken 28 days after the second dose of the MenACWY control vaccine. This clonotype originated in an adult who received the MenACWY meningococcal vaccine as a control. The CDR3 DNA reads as TGCGCCAGCAGCTTTCGGGACAGGGTTACCTACGAGCAGTACTTC. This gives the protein CASSFRDRVTYEQYF. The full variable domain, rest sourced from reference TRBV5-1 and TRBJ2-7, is KAGVTQTPRYLIKTRGQQVTLSCSPISGHRSVSWYQQTPGQGLQFLFEYFSETQRNKGNFPGRFSGRQFSNSRSEMNVSTLELGDSALYLCASSFRDRVTYEQYFGPGTRLTVT.